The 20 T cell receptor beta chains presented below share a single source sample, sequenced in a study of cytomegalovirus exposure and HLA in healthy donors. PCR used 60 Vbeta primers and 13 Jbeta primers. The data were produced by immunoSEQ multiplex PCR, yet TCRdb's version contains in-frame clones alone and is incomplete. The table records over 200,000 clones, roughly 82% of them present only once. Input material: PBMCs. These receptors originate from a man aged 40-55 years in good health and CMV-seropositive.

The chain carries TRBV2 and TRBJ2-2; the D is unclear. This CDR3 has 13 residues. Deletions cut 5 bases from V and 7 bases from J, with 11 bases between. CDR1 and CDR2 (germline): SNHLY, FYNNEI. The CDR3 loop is CASSPLPHGELFF. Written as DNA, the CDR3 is TGTGCCAGCAGTCCTCTTCCACACGGGGAGCTGTTTTTT. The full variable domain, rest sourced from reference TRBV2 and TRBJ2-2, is EPEVTQTPSHQVTQMGQEVILRCVPISNHLYFYWYRQILGQKVEFLVSFYNNEISEKSEIFDDQFSVERPDGSNFTLKIRSTKLEDSAMYFCASSPLPHGELFFGEGSRLTVL.

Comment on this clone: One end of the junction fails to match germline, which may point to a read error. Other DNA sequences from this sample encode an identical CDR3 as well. Written as DNA, the CDR3 is TGCGCCAGCAGTGAAGCGGCAGGGGGCCACTATGGCTACACCTTC. Amino acid sequence: CASSEAAGGHYGYTF. V is TRBV6-1 and J is TRBJ1-2; 8 nucleotides line up with TRBD1. CDR1 and CDR2 from the germline V gene are MNHNS and SASEGT. The CDR3 covers 15 residues.

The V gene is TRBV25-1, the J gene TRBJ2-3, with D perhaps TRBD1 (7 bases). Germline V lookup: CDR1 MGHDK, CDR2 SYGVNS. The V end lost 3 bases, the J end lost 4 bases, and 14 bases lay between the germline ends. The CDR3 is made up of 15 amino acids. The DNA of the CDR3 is TGTGCCAGCAGTGAGTTCGACAGGGAGGCAGATACGCAGTATTTT. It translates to CASSEFDREADTQYF.

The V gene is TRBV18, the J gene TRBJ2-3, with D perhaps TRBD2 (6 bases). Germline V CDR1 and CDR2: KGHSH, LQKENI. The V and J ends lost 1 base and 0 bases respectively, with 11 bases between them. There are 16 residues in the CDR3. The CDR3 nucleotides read TGTGCCAGCTCACCACTTGGCGGGACCAGCACAGATACGCAGTATTTT. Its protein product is CASSPLGGTSTDTQYF. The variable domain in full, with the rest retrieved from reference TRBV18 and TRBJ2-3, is NAGVMQNPRHLVRRRGQEARLRCSPMKGHSHVYWYRQLPEEGLKFMVYLQKENIIDESGMPKERFSAEFPKEGPSILRIQQVVRGDSAAYFCASSPLGGTSTDTQYFGPGTRLTVL.

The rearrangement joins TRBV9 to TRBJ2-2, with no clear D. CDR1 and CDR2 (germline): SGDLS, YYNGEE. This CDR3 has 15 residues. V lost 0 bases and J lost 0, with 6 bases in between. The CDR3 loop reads CASSVALANTGELFF. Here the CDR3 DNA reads TGTGCCAGCAGCGTAGCCCTAGCGAACACCGGGGAGCTGTTTTTT.

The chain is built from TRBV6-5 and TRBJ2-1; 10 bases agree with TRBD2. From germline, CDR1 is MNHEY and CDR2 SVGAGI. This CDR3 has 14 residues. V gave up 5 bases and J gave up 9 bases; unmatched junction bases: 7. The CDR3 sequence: CASSPPASGSEQFF. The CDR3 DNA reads TGTGCCAGCAGTCCCCCGGCTAGCGGGAGTGAGCAGTTCTTC.

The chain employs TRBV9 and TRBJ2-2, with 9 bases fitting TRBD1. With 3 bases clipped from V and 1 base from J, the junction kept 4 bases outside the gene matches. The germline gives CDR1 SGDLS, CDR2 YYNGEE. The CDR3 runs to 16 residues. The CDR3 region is CASSGGTGLNTGELFF. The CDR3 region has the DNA TGTGCCAGCAGCGGCGGGACAGGGCTGAACACCGGGGAGCTGTTTTTT. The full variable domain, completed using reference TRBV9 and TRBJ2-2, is DSGVTQTPKHLITATGQRVTLRCSPRSGDLSVYWYQQSLDQGLQFLIQYYNGEERAKGNILERFSAQQFPDLHSELNLSSLELGDSALYFCASSGGTGLNTGELFFGEGSRLTVL.

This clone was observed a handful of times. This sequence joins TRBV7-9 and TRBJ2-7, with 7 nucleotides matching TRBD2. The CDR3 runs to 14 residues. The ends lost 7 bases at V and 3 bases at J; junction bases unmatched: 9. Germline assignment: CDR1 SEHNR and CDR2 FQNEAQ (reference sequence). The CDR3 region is CASTPGDYNYEQYF. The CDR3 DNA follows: TGTGCCAGCACCCCGGGGGACTATAACTACGAGCAGTACTTC.

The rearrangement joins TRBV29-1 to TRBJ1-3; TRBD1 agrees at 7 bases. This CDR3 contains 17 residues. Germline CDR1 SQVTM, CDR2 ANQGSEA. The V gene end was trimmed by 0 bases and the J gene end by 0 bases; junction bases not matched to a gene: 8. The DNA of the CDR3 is TGCAGCGTTGAAGACTCCGGGACAGTGATCTCTGGAAACACCATATATTTT. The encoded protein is CSVEDSGTVISGNTIYF.

The CDR3 loop is CASSPGLYNEQFF. Here the CDR3 DNA reads TGTGCCAGCTCACCGGGACTATACAATGAGCAGTTCTTC. This chain links TRBV18 with TRBJ2-1; 7 nucleotides align to TRBD2. Germline assignment: CDR1 KGHSH and CDR2 LQKENI. The CDR3 spans 13 residues. With V trimmed by 3 bases and J by 4 bases, 0 bases remained unmatched.

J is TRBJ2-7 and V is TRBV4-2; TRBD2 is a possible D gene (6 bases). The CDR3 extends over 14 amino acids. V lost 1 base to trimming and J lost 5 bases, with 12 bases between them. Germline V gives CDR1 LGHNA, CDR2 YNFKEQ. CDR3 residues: CASSQGDSRDEQYF. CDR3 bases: TGTGCCAGCAGCCAAGGGGACTCCCGTGACGAGCAGTACTTC.

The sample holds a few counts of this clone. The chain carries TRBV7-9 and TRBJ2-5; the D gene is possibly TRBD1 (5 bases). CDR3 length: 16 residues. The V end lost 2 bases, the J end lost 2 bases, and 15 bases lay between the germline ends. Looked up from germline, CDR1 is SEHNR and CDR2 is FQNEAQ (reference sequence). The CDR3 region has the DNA TGTGCCAGCAGCTTAAAAGGTGGTCAGGGTCAAGAGACCCAGTACTTC. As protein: CASSLKGGQGQETQYF.

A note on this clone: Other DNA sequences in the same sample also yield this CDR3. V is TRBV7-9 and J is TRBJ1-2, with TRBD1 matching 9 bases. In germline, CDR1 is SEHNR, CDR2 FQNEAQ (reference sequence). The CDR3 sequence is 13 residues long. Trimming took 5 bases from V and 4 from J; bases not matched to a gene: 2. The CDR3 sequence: CASSPGQGYGYTF. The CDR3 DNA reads TGTGCCAGCAGCCCGGGACAGGGCTATGGCTACACCTTC.

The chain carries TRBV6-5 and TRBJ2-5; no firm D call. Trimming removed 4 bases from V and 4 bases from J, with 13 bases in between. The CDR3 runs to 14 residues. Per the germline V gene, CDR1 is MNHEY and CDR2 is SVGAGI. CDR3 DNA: TGTGCCAGCAGTTGGGCAAGAGCCGCAGAGACCCAGTACTTC. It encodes CASSWARAAETQYF.

CDR3 in DNA: TGTGCCAGCAGTTTATTCGCCAGGGGAAATCAGCCCCAGCATTTT. This encodes CASSLFARGNQPQHF. J is TRBJ1-5 and V is TRBV27; D possibly corresponds to TRBD1 (6 bases). Per germline, CDR1 MNHEY and CDR2 SMNVEV (reference sequence). V lost 1 base and J lost 4, with 11 bases in between. The CDR3 consists of 15 residues.

The CDR3 sequence: CASSPEGGTQPQHF. CDR3 in DNA: TGTGCCAGCAGCCCAGAAGGAGGGACCCAGCCCCAGCATTTT. The genes are TRBV4-2 and TRBJ1-5; D perhaps matches TRBD1 (5 bases). Trimming took off 4 bases at V and 7 bases at J, with 14 bases between the two ends. This CDR3 is 14 amino acids long. In germline, CDR1 is LGHNA, CDR2 YNFKEQ.

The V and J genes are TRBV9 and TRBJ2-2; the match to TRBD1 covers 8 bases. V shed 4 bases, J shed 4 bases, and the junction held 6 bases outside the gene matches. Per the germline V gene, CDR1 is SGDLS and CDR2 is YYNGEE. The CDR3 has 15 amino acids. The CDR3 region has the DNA TGTGCCAGCAGCCCAGGACAGGGAAGCACCGGGGAGCTGTTTTTT. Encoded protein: CASSPGQGSTGELFF.

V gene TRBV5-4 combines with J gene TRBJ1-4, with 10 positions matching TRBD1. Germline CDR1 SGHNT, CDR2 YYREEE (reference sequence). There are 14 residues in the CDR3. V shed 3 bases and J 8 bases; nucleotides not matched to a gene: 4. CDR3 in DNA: TGTGCCAGCAGCTCGACAGGGGGCGGAGAAAAACTGTTTTTT. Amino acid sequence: CASSSTGGGEKLFF.

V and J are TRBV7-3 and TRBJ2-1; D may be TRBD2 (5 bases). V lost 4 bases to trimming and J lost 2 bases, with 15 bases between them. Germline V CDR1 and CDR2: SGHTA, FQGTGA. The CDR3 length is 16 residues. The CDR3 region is CASSSSRGAAYNEQFF. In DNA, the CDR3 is TGTGCCAGCAGCTCAAGCCGGGGAGCGGCCTACAATGAGCAGTTCTTC.

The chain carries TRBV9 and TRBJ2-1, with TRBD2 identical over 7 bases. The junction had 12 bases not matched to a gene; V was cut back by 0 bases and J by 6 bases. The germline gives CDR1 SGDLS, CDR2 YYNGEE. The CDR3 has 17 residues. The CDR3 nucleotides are TGTGCCAGCAGCGTAGTCTCTTCGGGAGGTGGGGCCAATGAGCAGTTCTTC. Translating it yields CASSVVSSGGGANEQFF.